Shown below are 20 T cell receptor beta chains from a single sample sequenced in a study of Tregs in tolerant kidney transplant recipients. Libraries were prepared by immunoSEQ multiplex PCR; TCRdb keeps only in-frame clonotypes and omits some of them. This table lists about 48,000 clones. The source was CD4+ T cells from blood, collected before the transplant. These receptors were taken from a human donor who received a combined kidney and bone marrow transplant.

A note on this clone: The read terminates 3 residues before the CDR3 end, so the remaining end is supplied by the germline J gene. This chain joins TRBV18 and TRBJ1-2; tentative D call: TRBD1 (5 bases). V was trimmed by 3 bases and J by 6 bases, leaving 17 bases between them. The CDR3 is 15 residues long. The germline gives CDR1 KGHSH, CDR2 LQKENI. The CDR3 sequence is CASSPLGGVVNGYTF. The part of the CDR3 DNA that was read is TGTGCCAGCTCACCCCTCGGGGGGGTAGTGAATGGC.

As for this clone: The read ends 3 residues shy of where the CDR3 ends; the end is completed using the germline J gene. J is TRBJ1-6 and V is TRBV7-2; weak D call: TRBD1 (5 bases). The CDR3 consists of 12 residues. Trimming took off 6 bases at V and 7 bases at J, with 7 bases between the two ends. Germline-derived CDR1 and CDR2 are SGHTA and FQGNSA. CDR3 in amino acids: CASRQENSPLHF. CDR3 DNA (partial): TGTGCCAGCAGACAGGAGAATTCACCC. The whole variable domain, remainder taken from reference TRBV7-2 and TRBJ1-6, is GAGVSQSPSNKVTEKGKDVELRCDPISGHTALYWYRQSLGQGLEFLIYFQGNSAPDKSGLPSDRFSAERTGGSVSTLTIQRTQQEDSAVYLCASRQENSPLHFGNGTRLTVT.

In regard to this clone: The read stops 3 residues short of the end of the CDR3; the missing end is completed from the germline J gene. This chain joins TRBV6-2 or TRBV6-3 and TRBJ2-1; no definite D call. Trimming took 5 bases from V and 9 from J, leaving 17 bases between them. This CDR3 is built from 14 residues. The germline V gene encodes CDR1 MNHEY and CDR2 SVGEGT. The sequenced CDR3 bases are TGTGCCAGCAGTGTGGGCTCCAAGTTTGCTGAG. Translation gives CASSVGSKFAE. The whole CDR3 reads CASSVGSKFAEQFF.

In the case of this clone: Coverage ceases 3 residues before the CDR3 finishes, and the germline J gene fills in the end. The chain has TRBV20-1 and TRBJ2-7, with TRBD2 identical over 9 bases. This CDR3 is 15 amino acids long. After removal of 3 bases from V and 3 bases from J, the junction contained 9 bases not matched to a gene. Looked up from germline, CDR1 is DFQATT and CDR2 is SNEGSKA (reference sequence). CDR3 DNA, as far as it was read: TGCAGTGCTAGGCTCCCTAGCGGGAAACTCTACGAG. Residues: CSARLPSGKLYE. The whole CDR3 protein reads CSARLPSGKLYEQYF.

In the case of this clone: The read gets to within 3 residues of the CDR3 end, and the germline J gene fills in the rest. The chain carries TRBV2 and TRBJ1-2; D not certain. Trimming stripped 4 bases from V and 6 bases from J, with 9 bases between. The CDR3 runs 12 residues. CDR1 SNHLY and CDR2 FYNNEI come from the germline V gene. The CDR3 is CASSVAPNGYTF. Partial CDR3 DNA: TGTGCCAGCAGTGTAGCTCCCAATGGC.

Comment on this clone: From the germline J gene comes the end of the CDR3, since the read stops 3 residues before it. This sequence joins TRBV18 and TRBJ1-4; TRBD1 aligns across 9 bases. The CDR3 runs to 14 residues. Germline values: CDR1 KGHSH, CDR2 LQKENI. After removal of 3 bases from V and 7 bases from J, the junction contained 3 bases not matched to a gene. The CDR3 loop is CASSPTGGGEKLFF. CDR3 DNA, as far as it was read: TGTGCCAGCTCACCTACAGGGGGCGGTGAAAAA.

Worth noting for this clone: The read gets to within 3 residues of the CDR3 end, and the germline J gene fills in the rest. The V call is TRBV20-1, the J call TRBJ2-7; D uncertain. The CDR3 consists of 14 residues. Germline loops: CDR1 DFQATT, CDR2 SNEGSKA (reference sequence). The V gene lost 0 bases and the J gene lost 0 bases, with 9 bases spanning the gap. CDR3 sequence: CSAREPRSSYEQYF. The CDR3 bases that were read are TGCAGTGCTAGAGAACCCAGAAGCTCCTACGAG.

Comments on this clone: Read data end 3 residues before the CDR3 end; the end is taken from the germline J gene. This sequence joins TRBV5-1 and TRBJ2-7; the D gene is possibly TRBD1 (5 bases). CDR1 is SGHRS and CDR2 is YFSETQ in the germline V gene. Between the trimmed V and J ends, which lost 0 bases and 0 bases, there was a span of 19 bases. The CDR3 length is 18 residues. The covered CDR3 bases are TGCGCCAGCAGCTTGGGTTACAGGAAACCAACGAGCTCCTACGAG. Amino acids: CASSLGYRKPTSSYE. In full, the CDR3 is CASSLGYRKPTSSYEQYF. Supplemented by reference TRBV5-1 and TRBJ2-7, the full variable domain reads KAGVTQTPRYLIKTRGQQVTLSCSPISGHRSVSWYQQTPGQGLQFLFEYFSETQRNKGNFPGRFSGRQFSNSRSEMNVSTLELGDSALYLCASSLGYRKPTSSYEQYFGPGTRLTVT.

The covered CDR3 bases are TGCAGTGCCAAGTGGTCTGGGACTAGCGCCAATGAG. Translating gives CSAKWSGTSANE. The whole CDR3 protein is CSAKWSGTSANEQFF. The V gene is TRBV20-1, the J gene TRBJ2-1; TRBD2 agrees at 10 bases. The DNA ends 3 residues before the CDR3 does, and the rest of the CDR3 is filled in from the germline J gene. The CDR3 loop spans 15 amino acids. Per germline, CDR1 DFQATT and CDR2 SNEGSKA (reference sequence). After removal of 6 bases from V and 6 bases from J, the junction contained 11 bases not matched to a gene.

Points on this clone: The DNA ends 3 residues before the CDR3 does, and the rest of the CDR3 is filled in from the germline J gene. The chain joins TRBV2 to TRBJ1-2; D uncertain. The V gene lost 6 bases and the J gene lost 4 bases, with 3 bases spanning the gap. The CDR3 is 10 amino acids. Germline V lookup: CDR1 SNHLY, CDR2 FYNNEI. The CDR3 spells CASRAYGYTF. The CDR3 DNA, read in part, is TGTGCCAGCAGAGCCTATGGC.

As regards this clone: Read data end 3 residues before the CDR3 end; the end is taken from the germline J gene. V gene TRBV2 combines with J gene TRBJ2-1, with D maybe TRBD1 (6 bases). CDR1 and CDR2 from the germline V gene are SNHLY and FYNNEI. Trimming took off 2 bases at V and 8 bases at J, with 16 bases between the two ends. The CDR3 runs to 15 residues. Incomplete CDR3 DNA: TGTGCCAGCAGTGAAAGCTACAGGGTAAGGGATGAG. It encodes CASSESYRVRDE. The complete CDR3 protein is CASSESYRVRDEQFF.

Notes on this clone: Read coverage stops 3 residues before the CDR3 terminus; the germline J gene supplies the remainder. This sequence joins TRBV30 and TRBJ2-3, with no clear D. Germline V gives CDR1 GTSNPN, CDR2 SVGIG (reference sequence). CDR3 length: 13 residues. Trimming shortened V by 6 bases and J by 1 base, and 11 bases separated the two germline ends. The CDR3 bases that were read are TGTGCCTGCAAACTCTTAGGCACAGATACG. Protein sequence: CACKLLGTDT. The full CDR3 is CACKLLGTDTQYF.

This CDR3 reads CAWRRGQGTAEQYF. The covered CDR3 bases are TGTGCCTGGAGGCGGGGACAGGGGACTGCCGAG. The chain links TRBV30 to TRBJ2-7; 10 positions agree with TRBD1. The read is 3 residues too short to cover the CDR3 end, so that end is filled in from the germline J gene. This CDR3 is built from 14 residues. The junction had 8 bases not matched to a gene; V was cut back by 3 bases and J by 6 bases. CDR1 is GTSNPN, CDR2 SVGIG, per germline (reference sequence).

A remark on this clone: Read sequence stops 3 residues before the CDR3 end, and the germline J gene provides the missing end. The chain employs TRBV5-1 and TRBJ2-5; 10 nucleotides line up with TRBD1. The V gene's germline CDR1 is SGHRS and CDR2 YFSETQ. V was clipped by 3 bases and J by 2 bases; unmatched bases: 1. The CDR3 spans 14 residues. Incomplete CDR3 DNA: TGCGCCAGCAGCTCGGGACAGGGGCAAGAGACC. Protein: CASSSGQGQET. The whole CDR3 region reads CASSSGQGQETQYF.

The CDR3 loop is CASRASGYEQYF. Partial CDR3 DNA: TGTGCCAGCAGGGCTAGCGGGTACGAG. J is TRBJ2-7 and V is TRBV7-9, with TRBD2 matching 8 bases. The sequence runs out 3 residues before the end of the CDR3; the remainder is reconstructed from the germline J gene. The CDR3 length is 12 residues. The germline CDR1 and CDR2 sequences are SEHNR and FQNEAQ (reference sequence). V was pared by 6 bases and J by 4 bases, with 2 bases of the junction left unmatched.

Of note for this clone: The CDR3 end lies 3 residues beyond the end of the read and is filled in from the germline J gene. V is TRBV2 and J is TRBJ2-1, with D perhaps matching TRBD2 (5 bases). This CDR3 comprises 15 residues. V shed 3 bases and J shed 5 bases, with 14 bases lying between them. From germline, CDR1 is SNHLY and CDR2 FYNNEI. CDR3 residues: CASSEAGLPNNEQFF. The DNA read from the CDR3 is TGTGCCAGCAGTGAGGCAGGACTCCCCAACAATGAG.

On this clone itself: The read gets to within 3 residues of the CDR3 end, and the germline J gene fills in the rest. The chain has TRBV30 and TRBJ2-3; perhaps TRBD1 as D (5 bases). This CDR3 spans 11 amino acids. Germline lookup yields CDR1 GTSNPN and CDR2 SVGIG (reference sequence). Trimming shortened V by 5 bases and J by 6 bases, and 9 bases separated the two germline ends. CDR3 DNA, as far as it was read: TGTGCCTGGGCGTCAGGGGATACG. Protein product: CAWASGDT. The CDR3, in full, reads CAWASGDTQYF.

CDR3 in amino acids: CASSLGQGNYEQYF. The covered CDR3 bases are TGTGCCAGCAGCTTGGGGCAGGGAAACTACGAG. The V call is TRBV7-6, the J call TRBJ2-7, with D possibly being TRBD1 (5 bases). With the read ending 3 residues before the CDR3 end, the germline J gene is used to fill in that end. The germline V gene has CDR1 SGHVS and CDR2 FNYEAQ. Trimming took off 3 bases at V and 3 bases at J, with 12 bases between the two ends. This CDR3 has 14 amino acids.

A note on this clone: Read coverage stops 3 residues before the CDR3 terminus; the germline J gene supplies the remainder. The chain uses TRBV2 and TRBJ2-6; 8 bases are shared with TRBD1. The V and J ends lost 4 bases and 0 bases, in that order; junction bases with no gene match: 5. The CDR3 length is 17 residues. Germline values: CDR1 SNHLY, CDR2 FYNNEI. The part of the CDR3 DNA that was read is TGTGCCAGCAGTGTCGACAGGGGCAGCTCTGGGGCCAACGTC. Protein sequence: CASSVDRGSSGANV. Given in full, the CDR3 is CASSVDRGSSGANVLTF.

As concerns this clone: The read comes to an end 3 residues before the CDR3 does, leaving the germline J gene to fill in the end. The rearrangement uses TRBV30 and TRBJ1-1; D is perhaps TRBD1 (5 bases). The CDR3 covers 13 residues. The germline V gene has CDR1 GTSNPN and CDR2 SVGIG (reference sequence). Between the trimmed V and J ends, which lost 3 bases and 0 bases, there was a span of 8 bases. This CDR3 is CAWSRQLNTEAFF. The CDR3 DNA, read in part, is TGTGCCTGGAGCCGACAGTTGAACACTGAA.